What follows are 9 T cell receptor beta chains derived from one specimen sequenced in a study of beta chain features in type 1 diabetes. TCRB transcripts that were expressed got sequenced, as all of the isolated RNA had been reverse transcribed. Profiling relied on immunoSEQ multiplex PCR, and the TCRdb table lists in-frame clones only, not all of them. This table has about 110,000 clones, under 40% appearing once. The sample consisted of stem cell memory CD4+ T cells from blood. Receptor source: a young woman in good health.

V and J are TRBV2 and TRBJ2-1; 14 nucleotides line up with TRBD2. With 6 bases clipped from V and 6 bases from J, the junction kept 7 bases outside the gene matches. Germline V gene lookup returns CDR1 SNHLY and CDR2 FYNNEI. The length of the CDR3 is 16 residues. The CDR3 DNA is TGTGCCAGCAGGGGACTAGCGGGAGCTATCCGCAATGAGCAGTTCTTC. This translates into CASRGLAGAIRNEQFF. The full variable domain, its missing parts supplied by reference TRBV2 and TRBJ2-1, is EPEVTQTPSHQVTQMGQEVILRCVPISNHLYFYWYRQILGQKVEFLVSFYNNEISEKSEIFDDQFSVERPDGSNFTLKIRSTKLEDSAMYFCASRGLAGAIRNEQFFGPGTRLTVL.

V is TRBV5-1 and J is TRBJ2-1, with D possibly being TRBD2 (5 bases). The CDR3 spans 14 residues. CDR1 is SGHRS, CDR2 YFSETQ, per germline. V shed 4 bases and J shed 5 bases, with 13 bases lying between them. CDR3 loop: CASSAGEWHNEQFF. In DNA form, the CDR3 reads TGCGCCAGCAGCGCGGGCGAGTGGCACAATGAGCAGTTCTTC.

Points on this clone: At one boundary the junction diverges from the germline segment, which might be a read error. This chain uses TRBV5-1 with TRBJ2-4; D is possibly TRBD1 or TRBD2 (5 bases each). The CDR3 covers 11 residues. Germline V gene lookup returns CDR1 SGHRS and CDR2 YFSETQ. The CDR3 bases are TGCGCCAGCAACTTGGGGGAGATTCAGTACTTC. Protein product: CASNLGEIQYF.

In its sample, this clone was seen a few times. The chain combines TRBV9 with TRBJ1-1, with D possibly TRBD1 on 5 matching bases. The CDR3 spans 13 residues. The V end was cut by 1 base, the J end by 5 bases, with 9 bases between. Per germline, CDR1 SGDLS and CDR2 YYNGEE. DNA for the CDR3: TGTGCCAGCAGCGTATGGGCAGGGACTGAAGCTTTCTTT. Encoded protein: CASSVWAGTEAFF. The full variable domain, its missing parts supplied by reference TRBV9 and TRBJ1-1, is DSGVTQTPKHLITATGQRVTLRCSPRSGDLSVYWYQQSLDQGLQFLIQYYNGEERAKGNILERFSAQQFPDLHSELNLSSLELGDSALYFCASSVWAGTEAFFGQGTRLTVV.

This clone was seen a single time. The chain employs TRBV11-3 and TRBJ2-5; tentative D call: TRBD1 (6 bases). V dropped 6 bases and J dropped 2 bases, with 10 bases sitting between them. This CDR3 has 13 residues. Per the germline V gene, CDR1 is SGHNT and CDR2 is YENEEA. As DNA, the CDR3 is TGTGCCAGCAGTCGGACAGCTCAAGAGACCCAGTACTTC. Residues: CASSRTAQETQYF.

DNA of the CDR3: TGTGCCAGCAGCTTAGTAGGGGGCGCGTTAAACACCATATATTTT. Protein sequence: CASSLVGGALNTIYF. This chain connects TRBV7-8 to TRBJ1-3; 7 bases match TRBD1. Germline V gene lookup returns CDR1 SGHVS and CDR2 FQNEAQ. The CDR3 has 15 residues. J lost 6 bases, V lost 1 base, and 6 bases had no gene match. Using reference TRBV7-8 and TRBJ1-3 for the parts outside the CDR3, the full variable domain is GAGVSQSPRYKVAKRGQDVALRCDPISGHVSLFWYQQALGQGPEFLTYFQNEAQLDKSGLPSDRFFAERPEGSVSTLKIQRTQQEDSAVYLCASSLVGGALNTIYFGEGSWLTVV.

This clone was recorded a few times. The DNA for the CDR3 is TGTGCCAGTAGTACGCAGGGATACTATGGCTACACCTTC. Protein product: CASSTQGYYGYTF. This rearrangement joins TRBV19 to TRBJ1-2; a weak D match, TRBD1 (5 bases). Trimming left V 4 bases short and J 3 bases short, with 9 bases between. The CDR3 contains 13 residues. Germline CDR1 reads LNHDA; CDR2 reads SQIVND (reference sequence). Full variable domain (rest looked up from reference TRBV19 and TRBJ1-2): DGGITQSPKYLFRKEGQNVTLSCEQNLNHDAMYWYRQDPGQGLRLIYYSQIVNDFQKGDIAEGYSVSREKKESFPLTVTSAQKNPTAFYLCASSTQGYYGYTFGSGTRLTVV.

This clone was found a few times. The V call is TRBV6-6, the J call TRBJ1-2, with D hard to call. CDR3 length equals 14 residues. Per the germline V gene, CDR1 is MNHNY and CDR2 is SVGAGI (reference sequence). The V gene lost 0 bases and the J gene lost 3 bases, with 8 bases spanning the gap. CDR3 sequence: CASSYSSGYYGYTF. The CDR3 region has the DNA TGTGCCAGCAGTTACTCATCCGGGTACTATGGCTACACCTTC.

This clone was found a few times. The chain employs TRBV19 and TRBJ1-1, with D unresolved. Germline CDR1 and CDR2: LNHDA and SQIVND (reference sequence). Trimming took off 7 bases at V and 0 bases at J, with 9 bases between the two ends. This CDR3 contains 13 residues. CDR3 residues: CASTDTVNTEAFF. The CDR3 DNA reads TGTGCCAGTACCGACACAGTGAACACTGAAGCTTTCTTT.